The 10 T cell receptor beta chains presented below share a single source sample, sequenced in a study of B cell selection in AIRE deficiency. Regulatory T cells were sorted as CD4+CD25hiCD127low/negative. Clones were sequenced by immunoSEQ multiplex PCR, and TCRdb holds only the in-frame ones, with some missing. The sample comprises about 18,000 clones, around 93% of which are singletons, and about 0.92% rests with the top ten. The sequenced sample was CD4+CD25+ Tregs sorted from PBMCs. The source is a human donor in good health.

The V gene is TRBV5-1, the J gene TRBJ2-6; 7 nucleotides line up with TRBD1. This CDR3 has 15 amino acids. CDR1 and CDR2 from the germline V gene are SGHRS and YFSETQ. V shed 2 bases and J 2 bases; nucleotides not matched to a gene: 1. DNA of the CDR3: TGCGCCAGCAGCTTTCAGGGGGCTGGGGCCAACGTCCTGACTTTC. Translated, it gives CASSFQGAGANVLTF. Using reference TRBV5-1 and TRBJ2-6 for the parts outside the CDR3, the full variable domain is KAGVTQTPRYLIKTRGQQVTLSCSPISGHRSVSWYQQTPGQGLQFLFEYFSETQRNKGNFPGRFSGRQFSNSRSEMNVSTLELGDSALYLCASSFQGAGANVLTFGAGSRLTVL.

The V call is TRBV6-5, the J call TRBJ2-2; D is possibly TRBD1 (6 bases). The CDR3 consists of 12 residues. Germline lookup yields CDR1 MNHEY and CDR2 SVGAGI. The ends were cut back, 6 bases at V and 6 bases at J, with 8 bases in the middle. The CDR3 loop is CASRQGSGELFF. In DNA form, the CDR3 reads TGTGCCAGCAGGCAGGGGTCCGGGGAGCTGTTTTTT.

The chain links TRBV9 to TRBJ2-1; perhaps D is TRBD1 or TRBD2 (5 bases each). Per germline, CDR1 SGDLS and CDR2 YYNGEE. V lost 0 bases and J 2 bases, leaving 9 bases between the germline ends. The CDR3 consists of 15 residues. The DNA for the CDR3 is TGTGCCAGCAGCGTAGAGCCGGGGCCCTACAATGAGCAGTTCTTC. Translated, it gives CASSVEPGPYNEQFF.

The rearrangement joins TRBV2 to TRBJ1-5; no clear D gene. The CDR3 extends over 15 amino acids. The V gene lost 2 bases and the J gene lost 1 base, with 9 bases spanning the gap. In germline, CDR1 is SNHLY, CDR2 FYNNEI. This CDR3 is CASSEQAFSNQPQHF. CDR3 sequence (DNA): TGTGCCAGCAGTGAACAGGCGTTCAGCAATCAGCCCCAGCATTTT.

The CDR3 DNA reads as TGTGCCAGCAGTTTATTGGGGGCCAACGTCCTGACTTTC. Encoded protein: CASSLLGANVLTF. This chain joins TRBV27 and TRBJ2-6; D is uncertain. This CDR3 is built from 13 residues. CDR1 is MNHEY and CDR2 is SMNVEV in the germline V gene (reference sequence). Between the trimmed V and J ends, which lost 1 base and 4 bases, there was a span of 2 bases.

This clone occurred once. The chain uses TRBV27 and TRBJ1-4; D unclear. The germline V gene has CDR1 MNHEY and CDR2 SMNVEV (reference sequence). There are 14 residues in the CDR3. Trimming left V 2 bases short and J 3 bases short, with 7 bases between. CDR3 nucleotides: TGTGCCAGCAGTTTAACGGGATCTAATGAAAAACTGTTTTTT. Its translation is CASSLTGSNEKLFF.

The chain combines TRBV5-1 with TRBJ2-1; 9 positions agree with TRBD2. Germline assignment: CDR1 SGHRS and CDR2 YFSETQ. With 4 bases clipped from V and 8 bases from J, the junction kept 10 bases outside the gene matches. This CDR3 contains 15 residues. Here the CDR3 DNA reads TGCGCCAGCAGCCCCCCCGTAGCGGGAGACGATGAGCAGTTCTTC. It translates to CASSPPVAGDDEQFF.

CDR3 sequence reads: CASSLDRGNYEQYF. Written as DNA, the CDR3 is TGTGCCAGCAGCCTCGACAGGGGAAATTACGAGCAGTACTTC. The chain joins TRBV7-8 to TRBJ2-7, with 8 bases matching TRBD1. Germline CDR1 SGHVS, CDR2 FQNEAQ. V lost 5 bases to trimming and J lost 4 bases; unmatched junction nucleotides: 7. There are 14 residues in the CDR3. The whole variable domain, remainder taken from reference TRBV7-8 and TRBJ2-7, is GAGVSQSPRYKVAKRGQDVALRCDPISGHVSLFWYQQALGQGPEFLTYFQNEAQLDKSGLPSDRFFAERPEGSVSTLKIQRTQQEDSAVYLCASSLDRGNYEQYFGPGTRLTVT.

The chain links TRBV11-3 to TRBJ2-1; the match to TRBD2 covers 10 bases. CDR3 length: 13 residues. The J segment lost 13 bases and the V segment lost 0 bases, leaving 3 bases of the junction unmatched. CDR1 SGHNT and CDR2 YENEEA come from the germline V gene. CDR3 in amino acids: CASSLDSGGSQFF. The DNA of the CDR3 is TGTGCCAGCAGCTTAGATAGCGGGGGGAGCCAGTTCTTC.

This sequence joins TRBV5-1 and TRBJ2-5; D is undetermined. The V end lost 3 bases, the J end lost 5 bases, and 20 bases lay between the germline ends. Looked up from germline, CDR1 is SGHRS and CDR2 is YFSETQ. CDR3 size: 16 residues. The CDR3 nucleotides read TGCGCCAGCAGCTCCGGAGCTAGATTTGATTGGGAGACCCAGTACTTC. Amino acids: CASSSGARFDWETQYF.